A selection of T cell receptor beta chains follows, all from one sample in a study of brain T cells in children with intractable seizures. Repertoires were generated with immunoSEQ multiplex PCR, while TCRdb's copy carries only in-frame clones and drops some. The sample yields 78,000 or so clones, 91% seen once. The starting material was peripheral blood, obtained at surgery. The receptors were gathered from a girl aged 2-15 years with Rasmussen encephalitis and intractable seizures. Each CDR3 is given with its conserved first and last residue. The D gene is left open where the match is weak. The listing skips clone size in some rows; elsewhere it reads once, few, many or a size class.

TGTGCCTGGAAACGGACTAGCGGGGTCTACGAGCAGTACTTC	CAWKRTSGVYEQYF	once	TRBD2	TRBV30	TRBJ2-7
TGTGCCAATCAGGGAGGGAATGGCTACACCTTC	CANQGGNGYTF	once	NA	TRBV10-3	TRBJ1-2
TGTGCCACCAGTGACGCGACCAGGGGTAGCAATCAGCCCCAGCATTTT	CATSDATRGSNQPQHF	NA	NA	TRBV24-1	TRBJ1-5
TGTGCCATCAGTAGGACAGGGGTCGGTGCTTTCTTT	CAISRTGVGAFF	NA	TRBD1	TRBV10-3	TRBJ1-1
TGTGCCAGCAGCCCGGGACAGGGTGGCTACACCTTC	CASSPGQGGYTF	NA	TRBD1	TRBV9	TRBJ1-2
TGTGCCACCAGTGATCCGACAGGGGGCGGTTTTCAGCCCCAGCATTTT	CATSDPTGGGFQPQHF	NA	TRBD1	TRBV24-1	TRBJ1-5
TGTGCCAGCAGCCCCAGGCCGGGTCGCTCCTACGAGCAGTACTTC	CASSPRPGRSYEQYF	NA	NA	TRBV7-6	TRBJ2-7
TGCAGTGCTAGAGTAGAGACCCAGTACTTC	CSARVETQYF	NA	NA	TRBV20-1	TRBJ2-5
TGCAGTGCCTCGGGAGGTGAGCAGTTCTTC	CSASGGEQFF	NA	TRBD2	TRBV20-1	TRBJ2-1
TGCGCCAGCAGCCCGCGGGAGGGGAAAAACATTCAGTACTTC	CASSPREGKNIQYF	once	TRBD2	TRBV10-1	TRBJ2-4
TGTGCCACCAGCAGAGACCCAGGGGGGTATGGCTACACCTTC	CATSRDPGGYGYTF	NA	TRBD1	TRBV15	TRBJ1-2